These T cell receptor beta chains were read from a single sample in a study of T cell responses to AZD1222 COVID-19 vaccine. The table came from immunoSEQ multiplex PCR; TCRdb's copy has only in-frame clones and leaves some out. This sample has around 200,000 clones, with approximately 92% found just once. The sequencing here drew on peripheral blood, taken 28 days after the second dose of the MenACWY control vaccine. Every receptor here comes from an adult who received the MenACWY meningococcal vaccine as a control. Both conserved end residues are part of each CDR3. Each record gives: V gene, D gene, clone size, J gene, CDR3 protein, CDR3 DNA. A D gene is named only where the DNA matches it firmly. Expanded clones get a size class; other rows say once, few or many, or leave the size out.

TRBV4-2	TRBD2	.	TRBJ2-4	CASSQSAGDKNIQYF	TGTGCCAGCAGCCAAAGCGCGGGGGACAAAAACATTCAGTACTTC
TRBV10-1	TRBD1	.	TRBJ1-4	CASKGAATEKLFF	TGCGCCAGCAAGGGGGCAGCGACTGAAAAACTGTTTTTT
TRBV10-2	.	once	TRBJ1-1	CASGDPRTEAFF	TGCGCCAGCGGCGACCCTAGGACTGAAGCTTTCTTT
TRBV15	.	.	TRBJ2-3	CATSRDTDTQYF	TGTGCCACCAGCAGGGACACAGATACGCAGTATTTT
TRBV6-5	.	.	TRBJ1-3	CASSGQFSGNTIYF	TGTGCCAGCAGCGGACAGTTCTCTGGAAACACCATATATTTT
TRBV6-2/TRBV6-3	.	.	TRBJ1-5	CASSRDTELSNQPQHF	TGTGCCAGCAGTCGGGACACAGAGCTTAGCAATCAGCCCCAGCATTTT
TRBV12-3/TRBV12-4	.	.	TRBJ1-2	CASSLGSNYGYTF	TGTGCCAGCAGTTTAGGTTCTAACTATGGCTACACCTTC
TRBV12-5	.	.	TRBJ1-1	CASGSGAGVGTEAFF	TGTGCTAGTGGTTCTGGTGCGGGAGTGGGCACTGAAGCTTTCTTT
TRBV7-8	TRBD1	.	TRBJ1-4	CASSYQGATNEKLFF	TGTGCCAGCAGTTACCAGGGGGCAACTAATGAAAAACTGTTTTTT
TRBV7-2	.	.	TRBJ1-1	CASSSRGGTEAFF	TGTGCCAGCAGCTCCCGGGGGGGGACTGAAGCTTTCTTT
TRBV6-5	.	.	TRBJ2-7	CASKNRQAYEQYF	TGTGCCAGCAAGAACAGGCAAGCCTACGAGCAGTACTTC
TRBV3-1/TRBV3-2	.	.	TRBJ2-3	CASSQGGGPSDTQYF	TGTGCCAGCAGCCAAGGGGGGGGGCCCAGCGATACGCAGTATTTT
TRBV3-1/TRBV3-2	.	.	TRBJ1-5	CASSDRRSNQPQHF	TGTGCCAGCAGCGATCGACGGAGCAATCAGCCCCAGCATTTT
TRBV4-2	TRBD1	.	TRBJ1-6	CASSRTGEVMTLHF	TGTGCCAGCAGCCGGACAGGGGAGGTTATGACCCTCCACTTT
TRBV6-5	.	.	TRBJ1-1	CASRFPGARHTEAFF	TGTGCCAGCAGGTTCCCCGGCGCCCGCCACACTGAAGCTTTCTTT
TRBV5-6	.	.	TRBJ1-1	CASSLWRTEAFF	TGTGCCAGCAGCTTGTGGAGGACTGAAGCTTTCTTT
TRBV11-1	.	.	TRBJ1-3	CASSTGTGNTIYF	TGTGCCAGCAGTACAGGGACTGGAAACACCATATATTTT
TRBV28	.	.	TRBJ2-5	CASSLMGWQETQYF	TGTGCCAGCAGTTTAATGGGATGGCAAGAGACCCAGTACTTC
TRBV10-3	.	.	TRBJ2-5	CAISVSRGAQETQYF	TGTGCCATCAGTGTTAGTCGGGGGGCCCAAGAGACCCAGTACTTC
TRBV12-3/TRBV12-4	.	.	TRBJ2-7	CASRSDPSYEQYF	TGTGCCAGCAGGTCCGACCCCTCCTACGAGCAGTACTTC
TRBV7-9	TRBD1	.	TRBJ1-4	CASSLQGAANEKLFF	TGTGCCAGCAGCTTGCAGGGGGCGGCTAATGAAAAACTGTTTTTT
TRBV6-1	.	.	TRBJ1-5	CASSEAQGSNSPQHF	TGTGCCAGCAGTGAAGCGCAGGGGAGCAACAGCCCCCAGCATTTT
TRBV7-2	.	.	TRBJ2-7	CASSPNSHEQYF	TGTGCCAGCAGCCCAAACTCCCACGAGCAGTACTTC
TRBV5-6	.	.	TRBJ1-6	CASSPGTVNSYNSPLHF	TGTGCCAGCAGCCCCGGCACCGTGAACTCCTATAATTCACCCCTCCACTTT
TRBV19	.	.	TRBJ1-5	CASSQGGSHQPQHF	TGTGCCAGCTCTCAAGGGGGGTCCCATCAGCCCCAGCATTTT
TRBV4-1	.	.	TRBJ2-1	CASSQPLVGNEQFF	TGCGCCAGCAGCCAACCATTAGTGGGGAATGAGCAGTTCTTC
TRBV24-1	.	.	TRBJ2-5	CATSRGSQETQYF	TGTGCCACCAGTCGTGGCAGCCAAGAGACCCAGTACTTC
TRBV6-5	TRBD1	.	TRBJ1-2	CASNTGDLNYGYTF	TGTGCCAGCAATACAGGGGACCTTAACTATGGCTACACCTTC
TRBV27	.	.	TRBJ1-1	CASSLRAGAGNTEAFF	TGTGCCAGCAGTTTAAGGGCCGGGGCGGGGAACACTGAAGCTTTCTTT
TRBV3-1/TRBV3-2	TRBD1	once	TRBJ1-6	CASNPGGRGNSPLHF	TGTGCCAGCAATCCAGGGGGAAGGGGTAATTCACCCCTCCACTTT
TRBV11-3	.	.	TRBJ1-1	CASSLQLNTEAFF	TGTGCCAGCAGCTTACAGTTAAACACTGAAGCTTTCTTT
TRBV6-1	.	once	TRBJ1-4	CASSEGGATNEKLFF	TGTGCCAGCAGTGAGGGCGGGGCGACTAATGAAAAACTGTTTTTT
TRBV27	TRBD2	.	TRBJ2-7	CASSLLAGATYEQYF	TGTGCCAGCAGTTTACTAGCGGGGGCAACCTACGAGCAGTACTTC
TRBV11-3	TRBD1	.	TRBJ2-7	CASSTSGTGYEQYF	TGTGCCAGCAGCACCTCCGGGACAGGGTACGAGCAGTACTTC
TRBV3-1/TRBV3-2	.	.	TRBJ2-7	CASSPDIGAYEQYF	TGTGCCAGCAGCCCCGATATTGGGGCCTACGAGCAGTACTTC
TRBV10-2	.	once	TRBJ1-2	CASSGEGWSNYGYTF	TGCGCCAGCAGTGGGGAGGGGTGGTCTAACTATGGCTACACCTTC
TRBV7-2	.	.	TRBJ1-4	CASSARGGRATNEKLFF	TGTGCCAGCAGCGCCCGGGGAGGGAGGGCAACTAATGAAAAACTGTTTTTT
TRBV6-5	.	.	TRBJ1-5	CASSYDSLGNQPQHF	TGTGCCAGCAGTTACGACAGCCTCGGCAATCAGCCCCAGCATTTT
TRBV6-5	.	.	TRBJ2-2	CASRGASNAGELFF	TGTGCCAGCAGGGGGGCCTCGAACGCCGGGGAGCTGTTTTTT
TRBV6-5	.	.	TRBJ1-1	CASMTAEILNTEAFF	TGTGCCAGCATGACAGCAGAAATATTGAACACTGAAGCTTTCTTT
TRBV6-5	.	.	TRBJ1-2	CASSYSLGTNYGYTF	TGTGCCAGCAGTTACTCTCTGGGGACTAACTATGGCTACACCTTC
TRBV24-1	TRBD2	.	TRBJ2-1	CATSDPTGGGYNEQFF	TGTGCCACCAGTGACCCCACCGGGGGGGGGTACAATGAGCAGTTCTTC
TRBV19	.	.	TRBJ1-5	CASNYWSSNQPQHF	TGTGCCAGTAACTATTGGAGCAGCAATCAGCCCCAGCATTTT
TRBV3-1/TRBV3-2	.	.	TRBJ2-5	CASSQSQPYQETQYF	TGTGCCAGCAGCCAGTCTCAACCGTACCAAGAGACCCAGTACTTC
TRBV7-2	TRBD1	.	TRBJ1-5	CASIPQVGQAPQPQHF	TGTGCCAGCATCCCTCAGGTAGGACAGGCACCCCAGCCCCAGCATTTT
TRBV18	.	.	TRBJ2-7	CASSLSGFSSYEQYF	TGTGCCAGCTCACTTTCCGGGTTTAGCTCCTACGAGCAGTACTTC
TRBV19	.	.	TRBJ1-5	CASSTAVNQPQHF	TGTGCCAGTAGTACCGCAGTGAATCAGCCCCAGCATTTT
TRBV7-9	.	.	TRBJ2-2	CASGVGELFF	TGTGCCAGCGGGGTCGGGGAGCTGTTTTTT
TRBV7-2	.	.	TRBJ1-6	CASSFTGTGNSPLHF	TGTGCCAGCAGTTTCACCGGGACGGGCAATTCACCCCTCCACTTT
TRBV19	TRBD1	.	TRBJ2-7	CASSTDRDTYEQYF	TGTGCCAGTAGTACGGACAGGGACACCTACGAGCAGTACTTC
TRBV12-3/TRBV12-4	TRBD1	.	TRBJ1-2	CASSLTGGLGYTF	TGTGCCAGCAGCCTGACAGGGGGGCTTGGCTACACCTTC
TRBV12-2	.	.	TRBJ1-6	CASRRGQSNSSYNSPLHF	TGTGCAAGTCGCCGCGGACAGAGCAACAGCTCCTATAATTCACCCCTCCACTTT
TRBV3-1/TRBV3-2	.	.	TRBJ1-3	CASSQAGTTGSGNTIYF	TGTGCCAGCAGCCAAGCCGGGACAACGGGCTCTGGAAACACCATATATTTT
TRBV20-1	.	.	TRBJ2-7	CSASFPAYEQYF	TGCAGTGCTAGTTTCCCAGCCTACGAGCAGTACTTC
TRBV10-1	.	.	TRBJ1-6	CASSARTENSPLHF	TGCGCCAGCAGCGCCAGGACAGAGAATTCACCCCTCCACTTT
TRBV6-5	TRBD2	.	TRBJ2-7	CASRRGASYEQYF	TGTGCCAGCAGGCGGGGGGCCTCCTACGAGCAGTACTTC
TRBV15	.	.	TRBJ1-5	CATSRGTGNQPQHF	TGTGCCACCAGCAGAGGGACAGGCAATCAGCCCCAGCATTTT